This T cell receptor beta chain was documented in a study of blood T cell repertoires in COVID-19. Study background: COVID-19 samples, acute and convalescent, were from the United States, Italy and Spain. T cells, B-cell-depleted T cells, or PBMCs provided the cDNA or gDNA that served as material.

As processed by the authors: How many nucleated cells were present was estimated from reference gene primer amplification. Only in-frame clones appear in the TCRdb table, and some are missing; sequencing was by immunoSEQ multiplex PCR. The V and J calls and clone size are taken from that table; D and trimming were inferred from the DNA. The data show around 300,000 clones, around 90% seen once. V shed 0 bases and J shed 2 bases, with 8 bases lying between them. The CDR3 spans 16 residues. Germline V gene sequence: CDR1 MNHNS, CDR2 SASEGT. The sample consisted of peripheral blood. V usage is TRBV6-1 and J usage is TRBJ1-6; no definite D call. This sequence originates from a man over 45 with active or convalescent COVID-19. The CDR3 nucleotides are TGTGCCAGCAGTGAAGCGGCAGTGGCCTATAATTCACCCCTCCACTTT. Protein: CASSEAAVAYNSPLHF.